This T cell receptor (beta chain) emerged from a study of siplizumab effects on memory and regulatory T cells. Study observations and caveats: In siplizumab cultures, the suppressive function of proliferating Tregs remained unconfirmed. Mappable alloreactive CD4+ clones were on average 68.8% Treg-derived with siplizumab, about 26% in controls. Naive T cells appeared more diverse than memory cells and seemed to be major alloresponse contributors. Few alloreactive clones mapped to unstimulated subsets.

From germline, CDR1 is LNHDA and CDR2 SQIVND (reference sequence). Germline trimming cut 9 bases from V and 0 bases from J; bases unmatched to any gene: 12. The CDR3 is made up of 17 amino acids. Assay used: immunoSEQ multiplex PCR; TCRdb lists only in-frame clones, some missing. Of some 100,000 clones listed, roughly 94% are singletons. With respect to this clone: Its target is unknown.

V usage is TRBV19 and J usage is TRBJ1-3, with 9 bases fitting TRBD1. Sequenced material: Tregs sorted from blood. The receptor was derived from a human donor in good health. The CDR3 region is CASSTPGQGLSGNTIYF. CDR3 in DNA: TGTGCCAGCTCGACACCGGGACAGGGACTCTCTGGAAACACCATATATTTT.